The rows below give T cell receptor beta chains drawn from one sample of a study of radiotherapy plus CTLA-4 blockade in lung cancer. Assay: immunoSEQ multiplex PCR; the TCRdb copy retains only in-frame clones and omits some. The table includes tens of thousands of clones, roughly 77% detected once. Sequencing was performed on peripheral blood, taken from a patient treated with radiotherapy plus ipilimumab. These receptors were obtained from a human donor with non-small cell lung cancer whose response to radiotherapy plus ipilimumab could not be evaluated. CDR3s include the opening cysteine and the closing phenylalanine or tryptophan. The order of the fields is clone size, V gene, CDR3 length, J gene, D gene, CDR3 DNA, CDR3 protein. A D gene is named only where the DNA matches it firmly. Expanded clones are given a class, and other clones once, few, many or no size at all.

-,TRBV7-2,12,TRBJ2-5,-,TGTGCCAGCAGCTCCTACCAAGAGACCCAGTACTTC,CASSSYQETQYF
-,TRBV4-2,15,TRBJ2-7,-,TGTGCCAGCAGCCGCACCAGAGACAGCTCCTACGAGCAGTACTTC,CASSRTRDSSYEQYF
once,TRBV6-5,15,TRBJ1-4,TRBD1,TGTGCCAGCAGTTACAGGGCAGGGGGTAATGAAAAACTGTTTTTT,CASSYRAGGNEKLFF
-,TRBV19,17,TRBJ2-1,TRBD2,TGTGCCAGTAGTATTGGGCTAGCGGGAGTAACCTACAATGAGCAGTTCTTC,CASSIGLAGVTYNEQFF
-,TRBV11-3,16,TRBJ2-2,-,TGTGCCAGCAGCTTAGGAGGGACTCATGGGACCGGGGAGCTGTTTTTT,CASSLGGTHGTGELFF
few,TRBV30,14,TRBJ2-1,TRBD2,TGTGCCTGGAGCACTAGCGGGAGTTGGAATGAGCAGTTCTTC,CAWSTSGSWNEQFF
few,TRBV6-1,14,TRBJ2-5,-,TGTGCCAGCAGTGGCTGGCCGATGCAAGAGACCCAGTACTTC,CASSGWPMQETQYF
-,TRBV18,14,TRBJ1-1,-,TGTGCCAGCTCACCTACCAACGGGGGAACTGAAGCTTTCTTT,CASSPTNGGTEAFF
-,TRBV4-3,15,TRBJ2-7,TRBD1,TGCGCCAGCAGCCAGACGGGACAGGGATCCCACGAGCAGTACTTC,CASSQTGQGSHEQYF
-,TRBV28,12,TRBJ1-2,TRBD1,TGTGCCAGCAGTTCCCCCCCCCGGACAGGGACTTTC,CASSSPPRTGTF
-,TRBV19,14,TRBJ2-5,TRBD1,TGTGCCAGTATCGACCGGTACAGGGGGGAGACCCAGTACTTC,CASIDRYRGETQYF
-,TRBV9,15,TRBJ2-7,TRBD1,TGTGCCAGCAGCGTTGCCTGGACAGGGGAGTACGAGCAGTACTTC,CASSVAWTGEYEQYF
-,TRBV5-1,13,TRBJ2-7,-,TGCGCCAGCAGCTTGCCTATCTCCTACGAGCAGTACTTC,CASSLPISYEQYF
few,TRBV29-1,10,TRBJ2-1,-,TGCAGCTGGAGGAGCTATGAGCAGTTCTTC,CSWRSYEQFF
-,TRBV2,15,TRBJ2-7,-,TGTGCCAGCAAACCTCAGGGCCGCGGCTCCTACGAGCAGTACTTC,CASKPQGRGSYEQYF
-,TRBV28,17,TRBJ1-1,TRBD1,TGTGCCAGCAGTTTTTCGGGACAGGGATTTGTTAGGACTGAAGCTTTCTTT,CASSFSGQGFVRTEAFF
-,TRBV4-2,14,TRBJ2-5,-,TGTGCCAGCAGCCAAGCAGGGGTGTGGGAGACCCAGTACTTC,CASSQAGVWETQYF
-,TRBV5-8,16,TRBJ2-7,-,TGTGCCAGCAGCTTTGGCTGGGGGCCTAGGTCCTACGAGCAGTACTTC,CASSFGWGPRSYEQYF
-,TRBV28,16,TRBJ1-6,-,TGTGCCAGCAGTTTTGATAGGGGTGACTATAATTCACCCCTCCACTTT,CASSFDRGDYNSPLHF
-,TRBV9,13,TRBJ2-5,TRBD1,TGTGCCAGCAGTTTACAGGGGGTCGAGACCCAGTACTTC,CASSLQGVETQYF
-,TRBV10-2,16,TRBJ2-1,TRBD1,TGCGCCAGCAGTAGGACAGGGGTACTTCTAGACAATGAGCAGTTCTTC,CASSRTGVLLDNEQFF
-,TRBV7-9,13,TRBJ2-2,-,TGTGCCAGCAGCTTGCAGGTCCCCGGGGAGCTGTTTTTT,CASSLQVPGELFF
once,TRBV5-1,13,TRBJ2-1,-,TGCGCCAGCAGCTTCGACAGCTACAATGAGCAGTTCTTC,CASSFDSYNEQFF
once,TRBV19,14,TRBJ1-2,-,TGTGCCAGTAGTATCTCGACAGCTAACTATGGCTACACCTTC,CASSISTANYGYTF
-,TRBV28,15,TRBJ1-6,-,TGTGCCAGCAGTCCCCCCGGAGGAGGGAATTCACCCCTCCACTTT,CASSPPGGGNSPLHF
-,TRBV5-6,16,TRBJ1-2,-,TGTGCCAGCAGCCTTGGAAGCGGGGGGCGAGCGGGAGGCTACACCTTC,CASSLGSGGRAGGYTF
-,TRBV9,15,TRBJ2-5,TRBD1,TGTGCCAGCAGCGTATCCCCCGACAGGGGAGGGACCCAGTACTTC,CASSVSPDRGGTQYF
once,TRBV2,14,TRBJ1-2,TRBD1,TGTGCCAGCAGACCGACAGGGGCCAACTATGGCTACACCTTC,CASRPTGANYGYTF
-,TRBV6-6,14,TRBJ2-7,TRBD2,TGTGCCAGCAGCTCCGGACTAGCGCCCAACGAGCAGTACTTC,CASSSGLAPNEQYF
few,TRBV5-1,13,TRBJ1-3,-,TGCGCCAGCAGCTCAGGGTGGGACTCCGTTTTGTATTTT,CASSSGWDSVLYF
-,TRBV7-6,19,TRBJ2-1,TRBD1,TGTGCCAGCAGCTTCCCTAAAGGACAGGGGACAACCTTATACAATGAGCAGTTCTTC,CASSFPKGQGTTLYNEQFF
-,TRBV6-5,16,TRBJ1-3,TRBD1,TGTGCCAGCAGTTCACTCCGACAGGGATCTGGAAACACCATATATTTT,CASSSLRQGSGNTIYF
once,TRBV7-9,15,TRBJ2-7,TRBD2,TGTGCCAGCAGCTTAGTAAGCGGGGGGTTTGACGAGCAGTACTTC,CASSLVSGGFDEQYF
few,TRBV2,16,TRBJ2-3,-,TGTGCCAATTTACTAGCCGTATCCTCTAGCACAGATACGCAGTATTTT,CANLLAVSSSTDTQYF
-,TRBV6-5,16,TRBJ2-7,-,TGTGCCAGCAGTTACGCTCAAGGGCGGGGCTACTACGAGCAGTACTTC,CASSYAQGRGYYEQYF
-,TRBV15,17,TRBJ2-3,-,TGTGCCACCAACCCTTTCAGTGGGGGGGCCGGAGTAGATACGCAGTATTTT,CATNPFSGGAGVDTQYF
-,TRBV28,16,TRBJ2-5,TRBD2,TGTGCCAGCAGCCTGACGGGGGGACTAGCTCAAGAGACCCAGTACTTC,CASSLTGGLAQETQYF